This passage covers 17 T cell receptor beta chains from one sample sequenced in a study of T cell changes during pregnancy in multiple sclerosis. Produced via immunoSEQ multiplex PCR; TCRdb's table is partial and in-frame only. The sample consists of 43,000 or so clones, about 90% of them appearing once. Sequences were derived from peripheral blood, sampled in the first trimester of pregnancy. Receptor source: a female donor with multiple sclerosis, enrolled in a pregnancy study.

The rearrangement uses TRBV5-4 and TRBJ1-2; D is unclear. CDR3 length: 14 amino acids. With 4 bases removed from V and 3 bases from J, the gap between germline ends came to 13 bases. CDR1 SGHNT and CDR2 YYREEE come from the germline V gene (reference sequence). The DNA of the CDR3 is TGTGCCAGCAGCCCCACCGGTGGAGACTATGGCTACACCTTC. This encodes CASSPTGGDYGYTF.

The chain carries TRBV19 and TRBJ2-7; 7 bases fit TRBD1. The CDR3 has 13 amino acids. CDR1 LNHDA and CDR2 SQIVND come from the germline V gene (reference sequence). The ends lost 6 bases at V and 1 base at J; junction bases unmatched: 3. The CDR3 DNA is TGTGCCAGTAGCCGGGACAGATCCTACGAGCAGTACTTC. Its translation is CASSRDRSYEQYF. Supplemented by reference TRBV19 and TRBJ2-7, the full variable domain reads DGGITQSPKYLFRKEGQNVTLSCEQNLNHDAMYWYRQDPGQGLRLIYYSQIVNDFQKGDIAEGYSVSREKKESFPLTVTSAQKNPTAFYLCASSRDRSYEQYFGPGTRLTVT.

The chain combines TRBV5-6 with TRBJ1-4, with 10 bases matching TRBD1. The germline V gene has CDR1 SGHDT and CDR2 YYEEEE. The CDR3 runs to 15 residues. The junction had 3 bases not matched to a gene; V was cut back by 0 bases and J by 7 bases. The CDR3 spells CASSLAGTGVEKLFF. The DNA for the CDR3 is TGTGCCAGCAGCTTGGCTGGGACAGGGGTTGAAAAACTGTTTTTT. Variable domain in full (rest from reference TRBV5-6 and TRBJ1-4): DAGVTQSPTHLIKTRGQQVTLRCSPKSGHDTVSWYQQALGQGPQFIFQYYEEEERQRGNFPDRFSGHQFPNYSSELNVNALLLGDSALYLCASSLAGTGVEKLFFGSGTQLSVL.

The chain joins TRBV18 to TRBJ2-3; D may be TRBD1 (5 bases). The V gene's germline CDR1 is KGHSH and CDR2 LQKENI. The CDR3 extends over 14 amino acids. Trimming removed 2 bases from V and 0 bases from J, with 6 bases in between. The CDR3 sequence: CASSPGASTDTQYF. The CDR3 bases are TGTGCCAGCTCACCAGGGGCCAGCACAGATACGCAGTATTTT.

The chain couples TRBV4-1 to TRBJ1-4, with TRBD1 matching over 10 bases. The CDR3 loop spans 14 amino acids. J lost 6 bases, V lost 5 bases, and 3 bases had no gene match. Germline loops: CDR1 MGHRA, CDR2 YSYEKL. CDR3 coding DNA: TGCGCCAGCAGCGCTGGGACAGGGGATGAAAAACTGTTTTTT. Its translation: CASSAGTGDEKLFF.

The rearrangement links TRBV9 to TRBJ2-2, with 9 bases matching TRBD1. With V trimmed by 3 bases and J by 4 bases, 7 bases remained unmatched. CDR1 SGDLS and CDR2 YYNGEE come from the germline V gene. The CDR3 has 16 residues. This chain's CDR3 is CASSGGTGRVTGELFF. The CDR3 DNA reads as TGTGCCAGCAGCGGCGGGACAGGGAGAGTCACCGGGGAGCTGTTTTTT.

The chain joins TRBV5-5 to TRBJ1-2; 7 bases agree with TRBD1. The CDR3 is 15 amino acids. V shed 1 base and J 4 bases; nucleotides not matched to a gene: 7. Germline CDR1 reads SGHKS; CDR2 reads YYEKEE (reference sequence). The CDR3 region has the DNA TGTGCCAGCAGCTTGCGGGGGGGACAGTTCTATGGCTACACCTTC. Protein product: CASSLRGGQFYGYTF.

The chain employs TRBV5-1 and TRBJ1-2, with D perhaps TRBD1 (6 bases). This CDR3 comprises 16 residues. Trimming pared 4 bases from V and 4 bases from J, leaving 20 bases between. Germline V lookup: CDR1 SGHRS, CDR2 YFSETQ. CDR3 sequence: CASSARTGQPTYGYTF. CDR3 sequence (DNA): TGCGCCAGCAGCGCTCGGACCGGACAGCCCACCTATGGCTACACCTTC.

J is TRBJ2-3 and V is TRBV30; D perhaps matches TRBD2 (7 bases). V was shortened by 0 bases and J by 3 bases, with 13 bases between the two germline ends. Per the germline V gene, CDR1 is GTSNPN and CDR2 is SVGIG (reference sequence). This CDR3 is built from 15 residues. This chain's CDR3 is CAWSVLGGRTDTQYF. CDR3 in DNA: TGTGCCTGGAGTGTACTCGGGGGGCGGACAGATACGCAGTATTTT.

The chain joins TRBV6-1 to TRBJ2-5; TRBD2 might be the D (6 bases). The ends were cut back, 0 bases at V and 2 bases at J, with 13 bases in the middle. This CDR3 region has 16 residues. CDR1 is MNHNS and CDR2 is SASEGT in the germline V gene. The CDR3 protein is CASSEAVWGLQETQYF. DNA of the CDR3: TGTGCCAGCAGTGAAGCGGTGTGGGGACTTCAAGAGACCCAGTACTTC.

The rearrangement links TRBV7-2 to TRBJ2-5; TRBD2 might be the D (5 bases). This CDR3 spans 13 amino acids. Germline CDR1 SGHTA, CDR2 FQGNSA. With 3 bases removed from V and 0 bases from J, the gap between germline ends came to 5 bases. CDR3 nucleotide sequence: TGTGCCAGCAGCTTTAGCGACCAAGAGACCCAGTACTTC. The encoded protein is CASSFSDQETQYF.

The gene calls are TRBV12-5 and TRBJ2-5, with a tentative D call TRBD1 (6 bases). V was pared by 2 bases and J by 0 bases, with 19 bases between. The CDR3 contains 18 residues. CDR1 is LGHNT and CDR2 is FRNRAP in the germline V gene. CDR3 in amino acids: CASGLTPDGQPYQETQYF. The CDR3 bases are TGTGCTAGTGGTTTGACCCCCGACGGACAGCCGTACCAAGAGACCCAGTACTTC. Variable domain in full (rest from reference TRBV12-5 and TRBJ2-5): DARVTQTPRHKVTEMGQEVTMRCQPILGHNTVFWYRQTMMQGLELLAYFRNRAPLDDSGMPKDRFSAEMPDATLATLKIQPSEPRDSAVYFCASGLTPDGQPYQETQYFGPGTRLLVL.

The chain combines TRBV19 with TRBJ1-2; D is possibly TRBD1 (6 bases). Trimming cost V 7 bases and J 7 bases, with 16 bases left between them. CDR1 is LNHDA, CDR2 SQIVND, per germline (reference sequence). The CDR3 spans 13 residues. CDR3 nucleotide sequence: TGTGCCAGTAATTTAAGGACAGTGGGTGGCTACACCTTC. Translating it yields CASNLRTVGGYTF.

The genes are TRBV5-1 and TRBJ1-6; D call uncertain. Germline V gene sequence: CDR1 SGHRS, CDR2 YFSETQ. There are 14 residues in the CDR3. Trimming shortened V by 0 bases and J by 5 bases, and 6 bases separated the two germline ends. The CDR3 sequence: CASSLGQDNSPLHF. CDR3 nucleotides: TGCGCCAGCAGCTTGGGGCAGGATAATTCACCCCTCCACTTT. Supplemented by reference TRBV5-1 and TRBJ1-6, the full variable domain reads KAGVTQTPRYLIKTRGQQVTLSCSPISGHRSVSWYQQTPGQGLQFLFEYFSETQRNKGNFPGRFSGRQFSNSRSEMNVSTLELGDSALYLCASSLGQDNSPLHFGNGTRLTVT.

The table lists this clone with a count of one. The chain carries TRBV29-1 and TRBJ1-6; 8 bases agree with TRBD1. This CDR3 region has 13 residues. Germline assignment: CDR1 SQVTM and CDR2 ANQGSEA. V shed 6 bases, J shed 9 bases, and the junction held 7 bases outside the gene matches. CDR3 sequence reads: CSVQGALGSPLHF. The DNA of the CDR3 is TGCAGCGTCCAGGGGGCGCTGGGTTCACCCCTCCACTTT.

This clone has more than one count but fewer than ten. The chain is built from TRBV27 and TRBJ1-2; 7 bases align to TRBD1. J gave up 1 base and V 5 bases, and 4 bases lay outside the gene matches. Germline assignment: CDR1 MNHEY and CDR2 SMNVEV (reference sequence). This CDR3 is built from 14 residues. As DNA, the CDR3 is TGTGCCAGCAGTGCGGACAGGAATAACTATGGCTACACCTTC. It yields the protein CASSADRNNYGYTF.

V is TRBV11-2 and J is TRBJ2-7, with 7 nucleotides matching TRBD2. The CDR3 runs 14 residues. Germline assignment: CDR1 SGHAT and CDR2 FQNNGV. The V and J ends lost 1 base and 3 bases, in that order; junction bases with no gene match: 3. The CDR3: CASSLVGGDYEQYF. The CDR3 DNA follows: TGTGCCAGCAGCTTAGTGGGGGGGGACTACGAGCAGTACTTC.